Following are 20 T cell receptor beta chains from one sample sequenced in a study of CD8+ T cells in alopecia areata. In each case, RNA was isolated and then reverse transcribed into cDNA as the sequencing template. TCRdb's table, derived via immunoSEQ multiplex PCR, lists solely in-frame clones and lacks some. This table holds some 120,000 clones with no singletons; the top ten claim 15% to 20%. Specimen: lesional skin. The source is a C3H/HeJ mouse with alopecia areata. This strain has MHC haplotype H2-k.

This clone was seen a few times. Gene names and germline match the mouse. From the germline J gene comes the end of the CDR3, since the read stops 4 residues before it. The chain uses TRBV13-3 and TRBJ2-7, with TRBD2 matching 7 bases. The length of the CDR3 is 13 residues. From germline, CDR1 is NNHDY and CDR2 SYVADS. The CDR3 sequence: CASSRLGDDEQYF. The part of the CDR3 DNA that was read is TGTGCCAGCAGTCGGCTGGGGGATGAT.

This clone was observed at least ten times. Germline and genes: mouse. The read terminates 4 residues ahead of where the CDR3 ends, so the germline J gene completes it. The chain has TRBV13-3 and TRBJ2-2; TRBD2 matches 9 bases. In germline, CDR1 is NNHDY, CDR2 SYVADS. Trimming took 2 bases from V and 1 from J; bases not matched to a gene: 3. The CDR3 sequence is 16 residues long. The CDR3: CASSEGTGKNTGQLYF. CDR3 DNA, as far as it was read: TGTGCCAGCAGTGAAGGGACTGGGAAAAACACCGGG. Combining the CDR3 with reference TRBV13-3 and TRBJ2-2 gives the whole variable domain EAAVTQSPRSKVAVTGGKVTLSCHQTNNHDYMYWYRQDTGHGLRLIHYSYVADSTEKGDIPDGYKASRPSQENFSLILELASLSQTAVYFCASSEGTGKNTGQLYFGEGSKLTVL.

In regard to this clone: Gene names and germline refer to mouse. Read sequence stops 4 residues before the CDR3 end, and the germline J gene provides the missing end. The chain recombines TRBV17 with TRBJ2-7; the D gene is possibly TRBD1 (5 bases). The germline V gene encodes CDR1 MNHDT and CDR2 YYDKIL. The CDR3 has 13 amino acids. V dropped 5 bases and J dropped 3 bases, with 11 bases sitting between them. Incomplete CDR3 DNA: TGTGCTAGCAGTGCGGAGGACAACTAT. Translation: CASSAEDNY. The full CDR3 reads CASSAEDNYEQYF.

This clone showed up just a few times. Germline and genes: mouse. The read terminates 4 residues ahead of where the CDR3 ends, so the germline J gene completes it. The chain links TRBV19 to TRBJ2-2; the D gene is possibly TRBD2 (5 bases). Germline V CDR1 and CDR2: FNHDT, SITEND (reference sequence). Trimming shortened V by 2 bases and J by 0 bases, and 8 bases separated the two germline ends. The CDR3 consists of 15 residues. The CDR3 loop is CASSIPGTNTGQLYF. The sequenced part of the CDR3 DNA is TGTGCCAGCAGTATCCCTGGGACAAACACCGGG.

This clone was seen repeatedly, ten times or more. The protein given in TCRdb and the translation of the DNA differ at residue 11, and the sequence presented here derives from the DNA. The gene symbols are mouse symbols. The read ends 3 residues before the CDR3 terminus; that terminus is restored from the germline J gene. V is TRBV19 and J is TRBJ1-3, with 8 bases aligning to TRBD1. This CDR3 has 14 amino acids. Germline V gene lookup returns CDR1 FNHDT and CDR2 SITEND (reference sequence). Trimming at V came to 5 bases and at J to 0 bases, leaving 1 base not matched to a gene. The CDR3 here is CASRQGVSGNTLYF. The covered CDR3 bases are TGTGCCAGCAGACAGGGGGTTTCTGGAAATACG.

This clone was detected only a few times. Gene names are mouse gene names. The CDR3 reads CASGPGLGTEQFF. The covered CDR3 bases are TGTGCCAGCGGTCCGGGACTGGGGACT. This chain joins TRBV13-2 and TRBJ2-1, with 10 bases aligning to TRBD2. Coverage ceases 4 residues before the CDR3 finishes, and the germline J gene fills in the end. This CDR3 has 13 residues. Germline V gene data show CDR1 as NNHNN and CDR2 as SYGAGS (reference sequence).

In this sample, this clone turned up a few times. Germline and genes here are mouse. The read is 4 residues too short to cover the CDR3 end, so that end is filled in from the germline J gene. The genes are TRBV13-3 and TRBJ2-7, with 9 bases identical to TRBD1. The germline CDR1 and CDR2 sequences are NNHDY and SYVADS. V lost 5 bases, J lost 2 bases, and 5 bases stayed unmatched. This CDR3 region has 14 residues. The part of the CDR3 DNA that was read is TGTGCCAGCAGGCCGGGACAGGGTCCCTAT. Protein product: CASRPGQGPY. The whole CDR3 protein reads CASRPGQGPYEQYF.

Comment on this clone: Each gene name is a mouse one. With the read ending 4 residues before the CDR3 end, the germline J gene is used to fill in that end. This sample also contains other DNA sequences that code for the same CDR3. The chain recombines TRBV19 with TRBJ2-7; the match to TRBD2 covers 9 bases. V dropped 2 bases and J dropped 2; count of bases not matched to a gene: 2. There are 14 residues in the CDR3. Germline V gene data show CDR1 as FNHDT and CDR2 as SITEND (reference sequence). CDR3 protein: CASSIRLGAYEQYF. The part of the CDR3 DNA that was read is TGTGCCAGCAGTATCCGACTGGGGGCCTAT. Drawing the rest from reference TRBV19 and TRBJ2-7, the complete variable domain is GGIITQTPKFLIGQEGQKLTLKCQQNFNHDTMYWYRQDSGKGLRLIYYSITENDLQKGDLSEGYDASREKKSSFSLTVTSAQKNEMAVFLCASSIRLGAYEQYFGPGTRLTVL.

Regarding this clone: Mouse gene names apply. The read terminates 4 residues before the CDR3 end, so the remaining end is supplied by the germline J gene. The chain carries TRBV1 and TRBJ2-3; D unresolved. The CDR3 contains 14 residues. CDR1 is NSQYPW, CDR2 LRSPGD, per germline (reference sequence). The V gene lost 1 base and the J gene lost 2 bases, with 7 bases spanning the gap. Partial CDR3 DNA: TGCACCTGCAGTGCAGCACAGACTGCAGAA. It specifies CTCSAAQTAE. The full-length CDR3 reads as CTCSAAQTAETLYF.

This clone was observed a handful of times. Mouse gene names and germline throughout. The CDR3: CASGDGGTGPEQFF. The sequenced part of the CDR3 DNA is TGTGCCAGCGGTGATGGGGGGACTGGTCCT. The rearrangement joins TRBV13-2 to TRBJ2-1, with TRBD2 matching over 8 bases. The CDR3 end is not reached by the read, which stops 4 residues before it; the germline J gene fills it in. This CDR3 region has 14 residues. Germline V CDR1 and CDR2: NNHNN, SYGAGS (reference sequence).

This clone was observed a handful of times. The germline and genes are mouse ones. The sequenced part of the CDR3 DNA is TGTGCCAGCAGTGATGCACTGGGGACGGAC. Its translation: CASSDALGTD. The CDR3 as a whole reads CASSDALGTDTQYF. V is TRBV13-1 and J is TRBJ2-5, with 7 bases fitting TRBD2. The read comes to an end 4 residues before the CDR3 does, leaving the germline J gene to fill in the end. The CDR3 has 14 residues. Looked up from germline, CDR1 is NSHNY and CDR2 is SYGAGN.

The sample holds a few counts of this clone. Any gene name here is a mouse gene name. The read stops 4 residues short of the end of the CDR3; the missing end is completed from the germline J gene. This chain connects TRBV13-3 to TRBJ1-4; maybe TRBD1 (5 bases). The V end was cut by 3 bases, the J end by 0 bases, with 9 bases between. CDR3 length: 15 residues. CDR1 is NNHDY, CDR2 SYVADS, per germline. The CDR3 bases that were read are TGTGCCAGCAGTGGGACATCTATTTCCAACGAA. Translated: CASSGTSISNE. The entire CDR3 reads CASSGTSISNERLFF.

This clone was observed a handful of times. Here the gene names and germline are mouse. The missing CDR3 end, 4 residues past where the read stops, is filled in from the germline J gene. The genes are TRBV19 and TRBJ1-4, with 7 bases aligning to TRBD1. Germline V gives CDR1 FNHDT, CDR2 SITEND (reference sequence). V dropped 4 bases and J dropped 3; count of bases not matched to a gene: 3. The CDR3 is 14 amino acids. The covered CDR3 bases are TGTGCCAGCAGTCCACAGGGGACCAACGAA. The encoded protein is CASSPQGTNE. The CDR3 in full is CASSPQGTNERLFF.

This clone came up a few times. Genes and germline come from the mouse. The CDR3 is cut off 4 residues early in the read; its end comes from the germline J gene. The chain links TRBV19 to TRBJ2-2, with D unclear. CDR1 is FNHDT, CDR2 SITEND, per germline (reference sequence). Trimming removed 7 bases from V and 0 bases from J, with 10 bases in between. CDR3 length: 14 amino acids. CDR3 DNA (partial): TGTGCCAGCTGTTTACATGCAAACACCGGG. Translation: CASCLHANTG. The complete CDR3 sequence is CASCLHANTGQLYF.

This clone has a handful of counts. Germline and genes: mouse. The read stops 4 residues short of the end of the CDR3; the missing end is completed from the germline J gene. V and J are TRBV13-3 and TRBJ1-2; 8 nucleotides match TRBD1. Germline V gene sequence: CDR1 NNHDY, CDR2 SYVADS. The CDR3 runs 15 residues. The V gene end was trimmed by 3 bases and the J gene end by 3 bases; junction bases not matched to a gene: 7. Partial CDR3 DNA: TGTGCCAGCAGTGGGCGGACAGGGAAGGACTCC. Its protein is CASSGRTGKDS. The whole CDR3 reads CASSGRTGKDSDYTF.

This clone was seen only a few times. Gene names follow the mouse nomenclature. The CDR3 is cut off 4 residues early in the read; its end comes from the germline J gene. The chain carries TRBV19 and TRBJ2-2, with 10 bases lining up with TRBD2. The CDR3 is 15 amino acids. J lost 2 bases, V lost 2 bases, and 0 bases had no gene match. The germline CDR1 and CDR2 sequences are FNHDT and SITEND (reference sequence). This CDR3 reads CASSMGLGNTGQLYF. The sequenced CDR3 bases are TGTGCCAGCAGTATGGGACTGGGGAACACCGGG. Complete variable domain (other parts from reference TRBV19 and TRBJ2-2): GGIITQTPKFLIGQEGQKLTLKCQQNFNHDTMYWYRQDSGKGLRLIYYSITENDLQKGDLSEGYDASREKKSSFSLTVTSAQKNEMAVFLCASSMGLGNTGQLYFGEGSKLTVL.

The table lists this clone with many counts. Each gene name is a mouse one. The read terminates 4 residues before the CDR3 end, so the remaining end is supplied by the germline J gene. V usage is TRBV13-3 and J usage is TRBJ2-3, with 11 bases matching TRBD2. Germline V gene data show CDR1 as NNHDY and CDR2 as SYVADS. V trimming: 5 bases; J trimming: 4 bases; junction bases outside the gene matches: 3. The CDR3 is 14 residues long. The CDR3 loop reads CASRTGGAPETLYF. CDR3 DNA (partial): TGTGCCAGCAGAACTGGGGGGGCCCCAGAA.

This clone came up a few times. Germline and genes: mouse. The read ends 4 residues early relative to the CDR3; the germline J gene fills the gap. The chain carries TRBV1 and TRBJ1-1; D is uncertain. The CDR3 covers 12 residues. From germline, CDR1 is NSQYPW and CDR2 LRSPGD (reference sequence). This CDR3 reads CTCSAPVAEVFF. Partial CDR3 DNA: TGCACCTGCAGTGCCCCAGTCGCA.

Worth noting for this clone: Germline and genes here are mouse. The chain's CDR3 is CASSGDWGGEVFF. The sequenced part of the CDR3 DNA is TGTGCCAGCAGCGGGGACTGGGGAGGA. This chain links TRBV13-1 with TRBJ1-1; the D gene is possibly TRBD1 (5 bases). The read comes to an end 4 residues before the CDR3 does, leaving the germline J gene to fill in the end. The CDR3 is 13 residues long. Germline lookup yields CDR1 NSHNY and CDR2 SYGAGN.

This clone was observed a handful of times. Gene and germline names: mouse. The read comes to an end 4 residues before the CDR3 does, leaving the germline J gene to fill in the end. The chain employs TRBV13-3 and TRBJ2-4, with D possibly being TRBD2 (7 bases). V gave up 0 bases and J gave up 0 bases, with 14 bases separating them. Germline CDR1 is NNHDY and CDR2 is SYVADS. CDR3 length: 17 residues. The sequenced part of the CDR3 DNA is TGTGCCAGCAGTGATGCACAGCTGGGGGCTAGTCAAAAC. The encoded protein is CASSDAQLGASQN. The complete CDR3 reads CASSDAQLGASQNTLYF.